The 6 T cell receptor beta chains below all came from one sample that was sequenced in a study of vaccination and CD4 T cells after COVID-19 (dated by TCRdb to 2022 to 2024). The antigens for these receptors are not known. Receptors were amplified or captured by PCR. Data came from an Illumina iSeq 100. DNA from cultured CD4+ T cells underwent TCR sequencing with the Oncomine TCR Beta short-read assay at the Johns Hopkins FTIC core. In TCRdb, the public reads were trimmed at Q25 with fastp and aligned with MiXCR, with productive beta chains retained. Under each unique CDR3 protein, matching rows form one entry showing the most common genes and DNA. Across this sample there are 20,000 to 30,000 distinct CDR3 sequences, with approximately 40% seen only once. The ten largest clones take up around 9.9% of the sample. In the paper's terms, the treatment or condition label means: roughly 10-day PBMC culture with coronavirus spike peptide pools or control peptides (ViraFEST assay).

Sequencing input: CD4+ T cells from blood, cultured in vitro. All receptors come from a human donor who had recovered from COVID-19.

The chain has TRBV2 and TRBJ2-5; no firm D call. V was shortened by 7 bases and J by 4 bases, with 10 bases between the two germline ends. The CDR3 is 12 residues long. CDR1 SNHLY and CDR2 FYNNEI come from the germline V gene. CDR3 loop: CASTAWGETQYF. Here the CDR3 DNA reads TGTGCCAGCACGGCTTGGGGAGAGACCCAGTACTTC.

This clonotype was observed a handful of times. CDR3 DNA sequence: TGTGCCAGCAGTTACCCACTCGAGGCAGGGGGGAGAACCTACGAGCAGTACTTC. Protein sequence: CASSYPLEAGGRTYEQYF. The chain is built from TRBV6-2 or TRBV6-3 and TRBJ2-7, with D maybe TRBD1 (7 bases). Germline V gives CDR1 MNHEY, CDR2 SVGEGT. There are 18 residues in the CDR3. V gave up 2 bases and J gave up 2 bases, with 22 bases separating them.

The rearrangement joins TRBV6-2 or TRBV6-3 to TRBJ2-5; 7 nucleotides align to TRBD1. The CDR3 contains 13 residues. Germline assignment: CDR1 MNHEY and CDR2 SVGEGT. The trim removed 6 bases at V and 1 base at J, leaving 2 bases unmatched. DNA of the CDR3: TGTGCCAGCAGCGGGACAGCCCAAGAGACCCAGTACTTC. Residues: CASSGTAQETQYF.

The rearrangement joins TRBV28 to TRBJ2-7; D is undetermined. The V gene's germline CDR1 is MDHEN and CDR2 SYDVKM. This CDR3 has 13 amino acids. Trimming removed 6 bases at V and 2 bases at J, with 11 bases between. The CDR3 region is CASRHTSTYEQYF. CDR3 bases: TGTGCCAGCAGACACACTTCCACCTACGAGCAGTACTTC.

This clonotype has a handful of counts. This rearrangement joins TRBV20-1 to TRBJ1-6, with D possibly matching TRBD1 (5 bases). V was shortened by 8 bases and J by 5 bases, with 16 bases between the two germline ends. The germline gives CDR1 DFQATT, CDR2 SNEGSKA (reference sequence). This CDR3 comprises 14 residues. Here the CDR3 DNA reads TGCAGTCCTCTTGCTAGGGGAGATAATTCACCCCTCCACTTT. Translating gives CSPLARGDNSPLHF.

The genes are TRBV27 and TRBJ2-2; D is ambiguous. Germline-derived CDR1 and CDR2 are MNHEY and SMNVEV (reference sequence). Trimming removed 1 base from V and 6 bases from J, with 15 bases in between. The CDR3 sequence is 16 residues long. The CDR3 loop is CASSLYGYGAAGELFF. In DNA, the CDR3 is TGTGCCAGCAGTTTATATGGTTACGGAGCCGCCGGGGAGCTGTTTTTT.